The text below deals with one T cell receptor beta chain. These data originate in a study of blood T cell repertoires in COVID-19. CDR1 LNHNV and CDR2 YYDKDF come from the germline V gene (reference sequence). With 0 bases removed from V and 4 bases from J, the gap between germline ends came to 6 bases. CDR3 length: 13 amino acids. Profiled with immunoSEQ multiplex PCR; TCRdb holds only in-frame clones, not every one. The table includes about 62,000 clones, 76% detected once. This TCR was sampled from a woman aged 45-65 years with active or convalescent COVID-19. Sequences were obtained from peripheral blood. The V and J genes are TRBV15 and TRBJ1-2, with TRBD1 as a possible D gene (6 bases). CDR3 residues: CATSREGGYGYTF. DNA for the CDR3: TGTGCCACCAGCAGAGAAGGGGGCTATGGCTACACCTTC. Variable domain in full (rest from reference TRBV15 and TRBJ1-2): DAMVIQNPRYQVTQFGKPVTLSCSQTLNHNVMYWYQQKSSQAPKLLFHYYDKDFNNEADTPDNFQSRRPNTSFCFLDIRSPGLGDTAMYLCATSREGGYGYTFGSGTRLTVV.